In its sample, the clone carrying this TCR beta chain was seen many times. What it recognizes is unknown. Genomic DNA acted as the template from which TCR beta VDJ combination and CDR3 sequence profiling were carried out. TCRdb fed the reads into MiXCR, producing one record per CDR3 protein. The table shows about 150,000 distinct CDR3 sequences, with over 40% occurring only once. These data originate in a study of CD8+CD57+ T cells in acquired aplastic anemia. Study information: Sorted CD4+ and CD8+ cells yielded DNA averaging approximately 3 ug. Study-wide results and limits: The same twenty-nine CD8+ CDR3 sequences occurred in patients and in controls.

The CDR3 runs 15 residues. The V gene's germline CDR1 is SEHNR and CDR2 FQNEAQ (reference sequence). After removal of 5 bases from V and 5 bases from J, the junction contained 7 bases not matched to a gene. Whoever was chosen for sequencing had shown CD8+CD57+ cell expansion by flow cytometry. The chain uses TRBV7-9 and TRBJ2-5; 11 bases agree with TRBD2. This clonotype originated in a human donor with aplastic anemia. The sequenced sample consisted of sorted CD4+, CD8+, or CD8+CD57+ T cells (not recorded which) from PBMCs. This CDR3 is CASSLGLAAQETQYF. The CDR3 coding sequence is TGTGCCAGCAGCCTGGGACTAGCGGCTCAGGAGACCCAGTACTTC. The complete variable domain, with remaining parts taken from reference TRBV7-9 and TRBJ2-5, reads DTGVSQNPRHKITKRGQNVTFRCDPISEHNRLYWYRQTLGQGPEFLTYFQNEAQLEKSRLLSDRFSAERPKGSFSTLEIQRTEQGDSAMYLCASSLGLAAQETQYFGPGTRLLVL.